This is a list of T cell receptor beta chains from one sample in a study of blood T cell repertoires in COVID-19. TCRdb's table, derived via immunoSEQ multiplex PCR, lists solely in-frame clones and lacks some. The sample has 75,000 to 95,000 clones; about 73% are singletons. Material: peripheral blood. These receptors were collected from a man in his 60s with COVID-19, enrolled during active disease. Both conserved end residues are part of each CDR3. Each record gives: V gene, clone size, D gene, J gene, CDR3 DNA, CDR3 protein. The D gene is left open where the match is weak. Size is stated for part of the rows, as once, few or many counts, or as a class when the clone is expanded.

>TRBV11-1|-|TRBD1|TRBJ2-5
TGTGCCAGCAGCCCCAGGGGGCCCCAAGAGACCCAGTACTTC
CASSPRGPQETQYF
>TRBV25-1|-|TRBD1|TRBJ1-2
TGTGCCAGCAGTGAGGAAGGGACAGGGGCCTTTTTCTATGGCTACACCTTC
CASSEEGTGAFFYGYTF
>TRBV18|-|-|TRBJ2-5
TGTGCCAGCTCACCACCGAAGGAGGTTGAGACCCAGTACTTC
CASSPPKEVETQYF
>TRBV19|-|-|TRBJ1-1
TGTGCCAGTAGGAAAAGGAGCATGAACACTGAAGCTTTCTTT
CASRKRSMNTEAFF
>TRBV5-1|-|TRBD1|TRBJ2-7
TGCGCCAGCAGCTTGCCCACAGGGGCAGGCTACGAGCAGTACTTC
CASSLPTGAGYEQYF
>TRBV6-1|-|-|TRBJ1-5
TGTGCCAGCAGTGAAGGTATCGGTAGCAATCAGCCCCAGCATTTT
CASSEGIGSNQPQHF
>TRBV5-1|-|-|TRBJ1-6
TGCGCCAGCAGCTTCTCCAGGGGCCGCGAGCCCCTCCACTTT
CASSFSRGREPLHF
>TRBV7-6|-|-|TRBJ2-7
TGTGCCAGCAGCTTAGCGCGGGGAGGTAGCGGATTAACCTACGAGCAGTACTTC
CASSLARGGSGLTYEQYF
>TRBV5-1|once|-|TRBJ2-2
TGCGCCAGCAGCTTGAGCCGGCGGGGCACCGGGGAGCTGTTTTTT
CASSLSRRGTGELFF
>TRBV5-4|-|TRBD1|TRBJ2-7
TGTGCCAGCAGCCAGGACAGGGGATCCTACGAGCAGTACTTC
CASSQDRGSYEQYF
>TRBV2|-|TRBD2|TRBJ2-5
TGTGCCAGCACCCGCAGTCGGGGGGAAGAGACCCAGTACTTC
CASTRSRGEETQYF
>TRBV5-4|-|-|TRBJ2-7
TGTGCCAGCAGCTTGGTGGGCCGCGGGGACTCCTACGAGCAGTACTTC
CASSLVGRGDSYEQYF
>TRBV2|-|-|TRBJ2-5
TGTGCCAGCATGCGGGGTACGGAGACCCAGTACTTC
CASMRGTETQYF
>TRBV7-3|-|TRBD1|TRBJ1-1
TGTGCCAACAGCTTATCTCTGACAGGGATGGCTTTCTTT
CANSLSLTGMAFF
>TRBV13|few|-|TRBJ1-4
TGTGCCAGCAGCTTACAGGGAACTAATGAAAAACTGTTTTTT
CASSLQGTNEKLFF
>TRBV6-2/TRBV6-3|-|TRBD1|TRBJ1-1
TGTGCCAGCATCCCGACAGGGACGAACACTGAAGCTTTCTTT
CASIPTGTNTEAFF
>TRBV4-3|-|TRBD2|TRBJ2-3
TGCGCCAGCAGCCCCGCACCTAGCGGACGCACAGATACGCAGTATTTT
CASSPAPSGRTDTQYF